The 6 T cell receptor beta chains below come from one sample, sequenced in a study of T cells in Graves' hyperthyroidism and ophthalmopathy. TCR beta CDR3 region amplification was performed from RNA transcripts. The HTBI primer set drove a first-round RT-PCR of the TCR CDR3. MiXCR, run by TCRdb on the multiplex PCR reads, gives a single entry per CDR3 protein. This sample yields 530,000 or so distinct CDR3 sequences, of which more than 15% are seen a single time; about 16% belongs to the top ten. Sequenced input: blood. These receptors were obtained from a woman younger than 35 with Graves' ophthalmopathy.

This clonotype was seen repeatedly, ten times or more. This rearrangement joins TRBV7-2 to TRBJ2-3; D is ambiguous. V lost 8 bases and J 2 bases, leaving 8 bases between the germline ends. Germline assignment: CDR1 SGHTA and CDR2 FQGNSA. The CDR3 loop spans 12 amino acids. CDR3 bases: TGTGCCAGCGGAGCTTACACAGATACGCAGTATTTT. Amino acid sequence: CASGAYTDTQYF.

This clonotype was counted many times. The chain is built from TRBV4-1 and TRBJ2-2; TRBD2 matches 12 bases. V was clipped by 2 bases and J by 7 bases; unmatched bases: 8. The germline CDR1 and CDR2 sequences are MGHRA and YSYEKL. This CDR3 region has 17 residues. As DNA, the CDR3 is TGCGCCAGCAGCCAACCCCTAGCGGGAGGGCCAGGCGGGGAGCTGTTTTTT. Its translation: CASSQPLAGGPGGELFF.

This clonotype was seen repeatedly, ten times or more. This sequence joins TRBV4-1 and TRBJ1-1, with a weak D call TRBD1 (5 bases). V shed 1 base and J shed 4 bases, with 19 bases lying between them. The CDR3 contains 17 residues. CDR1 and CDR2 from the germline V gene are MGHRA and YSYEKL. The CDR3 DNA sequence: TGCGCCAGCAGCCAAGTGGCCCGACGGGGGAGTGGCACTGAAGCTTTCTTT. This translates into CASSQVARRGSGTEAFF.

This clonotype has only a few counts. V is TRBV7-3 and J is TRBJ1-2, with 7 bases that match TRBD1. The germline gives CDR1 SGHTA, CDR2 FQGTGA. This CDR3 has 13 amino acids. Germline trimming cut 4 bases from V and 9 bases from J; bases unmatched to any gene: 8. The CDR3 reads CASSSYRGESYTF. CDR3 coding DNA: TGTGCCAGCAGCTCCTACAGGGGTGAAAGCTACACCTTC.

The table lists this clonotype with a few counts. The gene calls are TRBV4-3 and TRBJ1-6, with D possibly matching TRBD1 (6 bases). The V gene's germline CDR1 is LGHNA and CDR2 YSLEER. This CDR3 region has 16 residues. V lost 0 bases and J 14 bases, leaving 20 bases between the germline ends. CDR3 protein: CASSQDPGGLIVTLHF. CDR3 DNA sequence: TGCGCCAGCAGCCAAGATCCTGGGGGCCTTATTGTGACCCTCCACTTT.

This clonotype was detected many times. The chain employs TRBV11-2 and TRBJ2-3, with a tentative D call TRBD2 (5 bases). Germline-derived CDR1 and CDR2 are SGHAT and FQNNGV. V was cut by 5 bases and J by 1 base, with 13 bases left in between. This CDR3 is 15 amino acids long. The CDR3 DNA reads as TGTGCCAGCAGCCCCCTCGGGGAACGCACAGATACGCAGTATTTT. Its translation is CASSPLGERTDTQYF.